The 7 T cell receptor beta chains listed next were all sequenced from one sample in a study of CD8 T cells in ankylosing spondylitis. Overall study findings and caveats: One TCR beta motif, made up of about 8 highly homologous variants, appeared characteristic of ankylosing spondylitis blood.

TCRdb independently ran MiXCR on the 5' RACE reads; one entry per CDR3 protein. The top ten hold under 20% of the sample, which has about 700,000 distinct CDR3 sequences, 19% seen once. Antigens of these TCRs are unknown. The sequencing input was blood, either unsorted or a sorted T cell fraction (not recorded which). The receptors here all came from a male donor with ankylosing spondylitis.

This clonotype turned up a few times. The genes are TRBV9 and TRBJ2-2, with unresolved D. Trimming pared 7 bases from V and 4 bases from J, leaving 17 bases between. CDR3 length equals 15 residues. CDR1 is SGDLS and CDR2 is YYNGEE in the germline V gene. The DNA for the CDR3 is TGTGCCAGCGGACCCTCCGGAACTGGCACCGGGGAGCTGTTTTTT. Translation gives CASGPSGTGTGELFF.

This clonotype appeared a few times. The chain uses TRBV29-1 and TRBJ1-2; D may be TRBD1 (6 bases). The V gene's germline CDR1 is SQVTM and CDR2 ANQGSEA. CDR3 length: 13 residues. V lost 8 bases to trimming and J lost 8 bases, with 21 bases between them. CDR3 in amino acids: CSTRTEGSGGYTF. CDR3 in DNA: TGCAGCACCAGGACAGAGGGCAGCGGAGGCTACACCTTC.

The chain recombines TRBV4-2 with TRBJ2-7; TRBD2 aligns across 7 bases. The CDR3 covers 14 residues. V dropped 1 base and J dropped 4; count of bases not matched to a gene: 4. Germline-derived CDR1 and CDR2 are LGHNA and YNFKEQ. The CDR3 nucleotides are TGTGCCAGCAGCCAAGGACTAGCCACATACGAGCAGTACTTC. Translation: CASSQGLATYEQYF.

The chain joins TRBV29-1 to TRBJ1-3; D gene unclear. V lost 1 base, J lost 1 base, and 11 bases lay in between. CDR1 and CDR2 from the germline V gene are SQVTM and ANQGSEA. There are 15 residues in the CDR3. This CDR3 reads CSVEGTEGSGNTIYF. The CDR3 region has the DNA TGCAGCGTTGAAGGGACGGAGGGTTCTGGAAACACCATATATTTT. The entire variable domain, with the rest obtained from reference TRBV29-1 and TRBJ1-3, is as follows: SAVISQKPSRDICQRGTSLTIQCQVDSQVTMMFWYRQQPGQSLTLIATANQGSEATYESGFVIDKFPISRPNLTFSTLTVSNMSPEDSSIYLCSVEGTEGSGNTIYFGEGSWLTVV.

This clonotype was detected ten times or more. This chain connects TRBV30 to TRBJ2-7; D is uncertain. V lost 0 bases and J lost 1, with 16 bases in between. The germline gives CDR1 GTSNPN, CDR2 SVGIG (reference sequence). This CDR3 spans 16 amino acids. The CDR3 protein is CAWSVSGIGVSYEQYF. Written as DNA, the CDR3 is TGTGCCTGGAGTGTATCGGGCATTGGGGTTTCCTACGAGCAGTACTTC.

This clonotype was counted ten times or more. The CDR3 bases are TGTGCCAGCAGCGTAGGGAACACCGGGGAGCTGTTTTTT. Its translation: CASSVGNTGELFF. The chain combines TRBV9 with TRBJ2-2; D unresolved. The germline CDR1 and CDR2 sequences are SGDLS and YYNGEE. Trimming left V 0 bases short and J 1 base short, with 1 base between. The CDR3 is made up of 13 amino acids.

The J gene is TRBJ1-1, the V gene TRBV21-1; the D call TRBD1 from the table was never checked on the DNA. TRBV21-1 is a pseudogene. This CDR3 is 17 amino acids long. CDR3 loop: CASGPSARGQDNTEAFF. CDR3 DNA sequence: TGTGCCAGCGGCCCGTCTGCCAGGGGGCAAGATAACACTGAAGCTTTCTTT.